This is a list of T cell receptor beta chains from one sample in a study of STAT3 mutations in large granular lymphocyte leukemia. Profiling relied on immunoSEQ multiplex PCR, and the TCRdb table lists in-frame clones only, not all of them. The sample has 30,000 to 35,000 clones, roughly 80% seen once. Source material: peripheral blood mononuclear cells. These receptors originate from a woman aged 45-65 years with T-cell large granular lymphocyte leukemia. Some clones in this sample may be carry-over from other donors' samples. Each CDR3 is given with its conserved first and last residue. The D gene is left open where the match is weak. Only some rows state a clone size, as once, few, many or a class for expanded clones.

TRBD1 | TRBJ2-2 | TRBV5-1 | NA | 12 | CASSPDRGKLFF | TGCGCCAGCAGCCCGGACAGGGGAAAGCTGTTTTTT
NA | TRBJ1-1 | TRBV10-3 | NA | 14 | CAISERTLNTEAFF | TGTGCCATCAGTGAGAGGACACTGAACACTGAAGCTTTCTTT
NA | TRBJ2-7 | TRBV7-2 | NA | 16 | CASSLAPGGQSYEQYF | TGTGCCAGCAGCTTAGCGCCGGGGGGCCAATCCTACGAGCAGTACTTC
TRBD1 | TRBJ1-2 | TRBV29-1 | NA | 14 | CSVEGQGANYGYTF | TGCAGCGTTGAAGGACAGGGAGCTAACTATGGCTACACCTTC
NA | TRBJ2-7 | TRBV19 | few | 13 | CASSPGGAYEQYF | TGTGCCAGTAGTCCCGGCGGGGCCTACGAGCAGTACTTC
NA | TRBJ2-1 | TRBV7-2 | NA | 14 | CASSPGTRWNEQFF | TGTGCCAGCAGCCCCGGGACCCGGTGGAATGAGCAGTTCTTC
NA | TRBJ2-2 | TRBV30 | medium-sized | 14 | CAYRTGQQEGELFF | TGTGCCTACCGAACCGGACAACAGGAGGGGGAGCTGTTTTTT
TRBD2 | TRBJ2-1 | TRBV18 | NA | 16 | CASSPSKASGNNEQFF | TGTGCCAGCTCACCAAGTAAGGCTAGCGGGAACAATGAGCAGTTCTTC
NA | TRBJ2-2 | TRBV18 | NA | 15 | CASSPQDHSTGELFF | TGTGCCAGCTCACCTCAGGACCATTCCACCGGGGAGCTGTTTTTT
NA | TRBJ2-3 | TRBV7-2 | few | 13 | CASSPQGGDTQYF | TGTGCCAGCAGCCCCCAGGGTGGAGATACGCAGTATTTT
NA | TRBJ2-7 | TRBV30 | NA | 11 | CARDGIYEQYF | TGTGCCCGTGACGGTATCTACGAGCAGTACTTC
NA | TRBJ2-5 | TRBV23-1 | NA | 14 | CASSQRRGQETQYF | TGCGCCAGCAGTCAACGCCGGGGCCAAGAGACCCAGTACTTC
NA | TRBJ2-5 | TRBV29-1 | NA | 15 | CSVVGFGGRRETQYF | TGCAGCGTTGTGGGGTTCGGGGGAAGGCGAGAGACCCAGTACTTC
NA | TRBJ2-6 | TRBV10-2 | NA | 15 | CASSDLGTGANVLTF | TGCGCCAGCAGTGACCTCGGTACTGGGGCCAACGTCCTGACTTTC
TRBD1 | TRBJ1-5 | TRBV11-3 | NA | 13 | CASSPQGNQPQHF | TGTGCCAGCAGCCCACAGGGGAATCAGCCCCAGCATTTT
TRBD1 | TRBJ1-5 | TRBV7-2 | NA | 15 | CASSLGQGFNQPQHF | TGTGCCAGCAGCTTAGGACAGGGTTTTAATCAGCCCCAGCATTTT
TRBD1 | TRBJ2-7 | TRBV10-3 | NA | 13 | CAISMTGAYEQYF | TGTGCCATCAGCATGACAGGGGCCTACGAGCAGTACTTC
NA | TRBJ1-3 | TRBV28 | few | 15 | CASSPDSRSGNTIYF | TGTGCCAGCAGTCCGGACAGCCGCTCTGGAAACACCATATATTTT
TRBD1 | TRBJ2-3 | TRBV7-2 | NA | 15 | CASSFSQGAVDTQYF | TGTGCCAGCAGCTTTTCGCAGGGGGCGGTTGATACGCAGTATTTT
TRBD1 | TRBJ1-2 | TRBV29-1 | few | 15 | CSVEDRGQGLPLRTF | TGCAGCGTTGAAGATCGTGGACAGGGGCTCCCGTTGCGTACCTTC
NA | TRBJ2-7 | TRBV28 | NA | 12 | CASSLGSYEQYF | TGTGCCAGCAGTTTAGGGTCCTACGAGCAGTACTTC
TRBD1 | TRBJ2-7 | TRBV7-2 | NA | 15 | CASSFGTGREYEQYF | TGTGCCAGCAGCTTTGGGACAGGGAGGGAATACGAGCAGTACTTC
NA | TRBJ1-1 | TRBV30 | NA | 13 | CAWSVSRNTEAFF | TGTGCCTGGAGTGTTTCCAGGAACACTGAAGCTTTCTTT
TRBD1 | TRBJ2-7 | TRBV28 | NA | 17 | CASSLNVWDRGRHEQYF | TGTGCCAGCAGTTTAAACGTTTGGGACAGGGGGCGCCACGAGCAGTACTTC
TRBD1 | TRBJ1-2 | TRBV19 | NA | 11 | CASKTGDGYTF | TGTGCCAGTAAGACAGGGGATGGCTACACCTTC
NA | TRBJ1-2 | TRBV5-6 | NA | 13 | CASSRVANYGYTF | TGTGCCAGCAGCCGAGTCGCTAACTATGGCTACACCTTC
TRBD1 | TRBJ1-1 | TRBV18 | once | 16 | CASSEDRGGMNTEAFF | TGTGCCAGCTCAGAGGACAGGGGTGGTATGAACACTGAAGCTTTCTTT
TRBD1 | TRBJ2-5 | TRBV7-7 | NA | 15 | CASSLGTGALETQYF | TGTGCTAGCAGCTTAGGGACAGGGGCCCTGGAGACCCAGTACTTC
NA | TRBJ1-5 | TRBV7-9 | NA | 16 | CASSSSRVGPNQPQHF | TGTGCCAGCAGCTCATCCCGCGTAGGCCCGAATCAGCCCCAGCATTTT
NA | TRBJ2-7 | TRBV28 | NA | 17 | CASSTRSFAGISYEQYF | TGTGCCAGCAGTACTCGCAGCTTCGCGGGAATCTCCTACGAGCAGTACTTC
TRBD2 | TRBJ2-7 | TRBV23-1 | once | 16 | CASSHPAGGVSYEQYF | TGCGCCAGCAGTCACCCAGCGGGAGGGGTATCCTACGAGCAGTACTTC
TRBD1 | TRBJ1-2 | TRBV29-1 | NA | 11 | CSVGQGIGYTF | TGCAGCGTAGGACAGGGGATTGGCTACACCTTC
TRBD2 | TRBJ2-7 | TRBV15 | NA | 14 | CATSRGTRGHEQYF | TGTGCCACCAGCAGAGGGACTAGAGGTCACGAGCAGTACTTC
TRBD2 | TRBJ2-5 | TRBV7-9 | few | 14 | CASRSGGTRKTQYF | TGTGCCAGCAGGAGCGGGGGGACCAGGAAGACCCAGTACTTC
NA | TRBJ1-5 | TRBV29-1 | NA | 13 | CSVDTGLNQPQHF | TGCAGCGTAGATACAGGGCTCAATCAGCCCCAGCATTTT
NA | TRBJ1-2 | TRBV19 | NA | 12 | CASSIRGRGYTF | TGTGCCAGTAGTATTCGGGGCAGAGGGTACACCTTC
NA | TRBJ1-2 | TRBV6-6 | NA | 14 | CASSYHRGNYGYTF | TGTGCCAGCAGTTATCATCGGGGGAACTATGGCTACACCTTC
NA | TRBJ2-1 | TRBV5-1 | NA | 14 | CASAPDSTYNEQFF | TGCGCCAGCGCCCCGGACAGTACCTACAATGAGCAGTTCTTC
TRBD2 | TRBJ2-7 | TRBV5-4 | NA | 15 | CASSSGLAIGYEQYF | TGTGCCAGCAGCTCGGGACTAGCGATCGGCTACGAGCAGTACTTC
NA | TRBJ2-1 | TRBV19 | NA | 16 | CASSIGGRATYNEQFF | TGTGCCAGTAGTATAGGAGGGCGGGCGACCTACAATGAGCAGTTCTTC
TRBD2 | TRBJ2-7 | TRBV5-1 | NA | 16 | CASSLLGGRGSYEQYF | TGCGCCAGCAGCTTGTTAGGCGGGAGAGGATCCTACGAGCAGTACTTC
NA | TRBJ2-2 | TRBV9 | NA | 16 | CASSVDGSGSTGELFF | TGTGCCAGCAGCGTAGATGGGAGTGGCTCCACCGGGGAGCTGTTTTTT
NA | TRBJ2-7 | TRBV30 | once | 14 | CAWSVGSGAYEQYF | TGTGCCTGGAGTGTGGGTAGCGGAGCCTACGAGCAGTACTTC
TRBD1 | TRBJ2-5 | TRBV20-1 | NA | 11 | CSAGQQETQYF | TGCAGTGCGGGACAGCAAGAGACCCAGTACTTC
NA | TRBJ1-1 | TRBV14 | NA | 15 | CASSQEGALNTEAFF | TGTGCCAGCAGCCAAGAAGGGGCCTTGAACACTGAAGCTTTCTTT
NA | TRBJ1-4 | TRBV25-1 | NA | 11 | CASTNSGKLFF | TGTGCCAGCACAAATTCGGGAAAACTGTTTTTT
TRBD2 | TRBJ2-2 | TRBV9 | NA | 15 | CASSLRASGTGELFF | TGTGCCAGCAGCCTCCGGGCTAGCGGGACCGGGGAGCTGTTTTTT
NA | TRBJ2-5 | TRBV7-2 | NA | 13 | CASSPMSQETQYF | TGTGCCAGCAGCCCAATGTCCCAAGAGACCCAGTACTTC
TRBD2 | TRBJ2-7 | TRBV7-2 | NA | 15 | CASGPSGLLSYEQYF | TGTGCCAGCGGCCCTAGCGGTCTACTTTCCTACGAGCAGTACTTC